These 10 T cell receptor beta chains were all obtained from the same sample, sequenced in a study of CD8+ T cells in alopecia areata. Extracted RNA was reverse transcribed into cDNA, the sequencing template. Profiling relied on immunoSEQ multiplex PCR, and the TCRdb table lists in-frame clones only, not all of them. The sample offers 4,500 to 7,000 clones and no singletons, the top ten holding 25% to 30%. Noted time point: mouse skin 6 weeks after grafting, around onset of hair loss. The sequencing used skin, collected at week 6. These receptors were taken from a C3H/HeJ mouse with alopecia areata. For the strain, the MHC haplotype given is H2-k.

This clone was observed a handful of times. Genes here carry mouse names. The CDR3 end falls 4 residues outside the read, so it is completed with the germline J gene. The chain links TRBV13-1 to TRBJ2-5, with 8 positions matching TRBD1. V lost 1 base to trimming and J lost 3 bases; unmatched junction nucleotides: 4. The CDR3 runs to 15 residues. Germline CDR1 reads NSHNY; CDR2 reads SYGAGN. The part of the CDR3 DNA that was read is TGTGCCAGCAGTGATCCCAGGGGGCTTCAAGAC. Amino acid sequence: CASSDPRGLQD. The full CDR3 protein is CASSDPRGLQDTQYF.

This clone was recorded a few times. Its ends do not fully match the called genes, so a read error is possible. The gene names here belong to mouse. The CDR3 extends 4 residues past the end of the read, so its final part is completed from the germline J gene. V gene TRBV17 combines with J gene TRBJ2-2; 12 nucleotides align to TRBD1. From germline, CDR1 is MNHDT and CDR2 YYDKIL. The CDR3 runs to 16 residues. CDR3 region: CASSSGTGGHTGQLYF. The CDR3 DNA, read in part, is TGTGCCAGCAGCTCCGGGACAGGGGGCCACACCGGG.

This clone was counted ten times or more. Gene names and germline match the mouse. The read gets to within 4 residues of the CDR3 end, and the germline J gene fills in the rest. The rearrangement joins TRBV1 to TRBJ2-1; perhaps TRBD1 as D (6 bases). Trimming removed 3 bases from V and 0 bases from J, with 6 bases in between. Germline V gene data show CDR1 as NSQYPW and CDR2 as LRSPGD (reference sequence). The CDR3 has 14 amino acids. CDR3 DNA (partial): TGCACCTGCAGTGCGGACAGTAACTATGCT. It translates to CTCSADSNYA. The CDR3 in its entirety is CTCSADSNYAEQFF. The full variable domain, its missing parts supplied by reference TRBV1 and TRBJ2-1, is VTLLEQNPRWRLVPRGQAVNLRCILKNSQYPWMSWYQQDLQKQLQWLFTLRSPGDKEVKSLPGADYLATRVTDTELRLQVANMSQGRTLYCTCSADSNYAEQFFGPGTRLTVL.

The sample holds a few counts of this clone. Gene names denote mouse genes. Read coverage stops 4 residues before the CDR3 terminus; the germline J gene supplies the remainder. J is TRBJ2-3 and V is TRBV2, with 9 bases lining up with TRBD2. J gave up 0 bases and V 1 base, and 5 bases lay outside the gene matches. Looked up from germline, CDR1 is LGHNA and CDR2 is YSYQKL. This CDR3 has 17 amino acids. CDR3 DNA (partial): TGTGCCAGCAGCCAAGGCGGACTGGGGACTAGTGCAGAA. Its translation is CASSQGGLGTSAE. The whole CDR3 sequence reads CASSQGGLGTSAETLYF.

Only a few counts were recorded for this clone. Gene names refer to mouse genes. The CDR3 extends 4 residues past the end of the read, so its final part is completed from the germline J gene. This sequence joins TRBV31 and TRBJ1-2, with D possibly being TRBD1 (6 bases). The germline V and J ends were trimmed by 0 bases and 1 base, with 9 bases remaining between them. In germline, CDR1 is GKSSPN, CDR2 SITVG. The CDR3 is 14 amino acids. Partial CDR3 DNA: TGTGCCTGGAGTCTAATGGGACAAAACTCC. Translation gives CAWSLMGQNS. The full CDR3 protein is CAWSLMGQNSDYTF. The variable domain in full, completed from reference TRBV31 and TRBJ1-2, reads AQTIHQWPVAEIKAVGSPLSLGCTIKGKSSPNLYWYWQATGGTLQQLFYSITVGQVESVVQLNLSASRPKDDQFILSTEKLLLSHSGFYLCAWSLMGQNSDYTFGSGTRLLVI.

As regards this clone: The genes and germline here are from mouse. The CDR3 end is not reached by the read, which stops 4 residues before it; the germline J gene fills it in. The genes are TRBV31 and TRBJ2-4; 8 positions agree with TRBD2. V lost 0 bases to trimming and J lost 0 bases; unmatched junction nucleotides: 2. The CDR3 runs to 15 residues. Germline CDR1 reads GKSSPN; CDR2 reads SITVG. Partial CDR3 DNA: TGTGCCTGGAGTCTAGTGGGGGGGAGTCAAAAC. It encodes CAWSLVGGSQN. In full, the CDR3 reads CAWSLVGGSQNTLYF.

This clone was picked up a small number of times. The gene names given are mouse names. The read terminates 4 residues before the CDR3 end, so the remaining end is supplied by the germline J gene. The sample carries other DNA sequences with the same CDR3. The chain carries TRBV31 and TRBJ1-2; 7 positions agree with TRBD1. From germline, CDR1 is GKSSPN and CDR2 SITVG. The trim removed 3 bases at V and 0 bases at J, leaving 4 bases unmatched. The CDR3 is 14 amino acids. Incomplete CDR3 DNA: TGTGCCTGGAGCCTGGACAGGACAAACTCC. This sequence encodes CAWSLDRTNS. The entire CDR3 reads CAWSLDRTNSDYTF.

This clone was recorded at least ten times. Gene names and germline refer to mouse. Sequencing ends 4 residues short of the CDR3 end; the germline J gene provides the rest. The chain combines TRBV4 with TRBJ2-7, with 9 nucleotides matching TRBD2. Germline CDR1 LGHDT, CDR2 YNNKQL (reference sequence). The CDR3 length is 13 residues. The sequenced CDR3 bases are TGTGCCAGCAGCTATACTGGGGGGTAT. Translating gives CASSYTGGY. The entire CDR3 protein is CASSYTGGYEQYF.

This clone has ten or more counts. Each gene name is a mouse one. The CDR3 is cut off 4 residues early in the read; its end comes from the germline J gene. The V and J genes are TRBV29 and TRBJ1-2; D unclear. The germline V gene has CDR1 MSHET and CDR2 SYDVDS. CDR3 length: 14 residues. Deletions cut 4 bases from V and 0 bases from J, with 9 bases between. Partial CDR3 DNA: TGTGCTAGCAGTTCCCTTCAGGCAAACTCC. It specifies CASSSLQANS. The full CDR3 protein reads CASSSLQANSDYTF.

This clone was found a few times. Germline and genes here are mouse. The read finishes 4 residues shy of the CDR3 end, and the germline J gene is used to complete it. The chain couples TRBV3 to TRBJ1-1; tentatively, D is TRBD1 (5 bases). This CDR3 has 12 amino acids. The germline V gene has CDR1 SNHLY and CDR2 FYNGKV (reference sequence). CDR3 bases read: TGTGCCAGCAGCTTAGAGGGGACA. This gives the protein CASSLEGT. The CDR3 reads in full as CASSLEGTEVFF.